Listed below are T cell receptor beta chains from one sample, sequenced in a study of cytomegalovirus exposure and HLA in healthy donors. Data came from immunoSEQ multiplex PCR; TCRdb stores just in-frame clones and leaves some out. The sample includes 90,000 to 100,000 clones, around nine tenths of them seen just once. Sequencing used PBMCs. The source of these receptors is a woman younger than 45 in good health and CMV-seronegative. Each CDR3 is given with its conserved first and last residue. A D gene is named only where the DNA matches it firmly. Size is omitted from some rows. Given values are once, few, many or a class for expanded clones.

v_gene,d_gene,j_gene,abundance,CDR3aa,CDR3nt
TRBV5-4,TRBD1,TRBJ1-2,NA,CASSSREQGLSGYTF,TGTGCCAGCAGCTCGAGGGAACAGGGGTTGAGTGGCTACACCTTC
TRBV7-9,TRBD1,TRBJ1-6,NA,CASSLGQGVLSLHF,TGTGCCAGCAGCCTGGGACAGGGGGTTTTGTCCCTCCACTTT
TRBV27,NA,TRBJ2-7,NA,CASSLLEYEQYF,TGTGCCAGCAGTCTACTAGAGTACGAGCAGTACTTC
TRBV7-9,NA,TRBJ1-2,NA,CASSLESALYGYTF,TGTGCCAGCAGCTTAGAGAGCGCCCTATATGGCTACACCTTC
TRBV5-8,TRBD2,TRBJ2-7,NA,CASSYSGGDLEEQYF,TGTGCCAGCAGCTATAGCGGGGGGGACCTTGAAGAGCAGTACTTC
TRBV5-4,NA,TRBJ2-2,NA,CASRPPGRDNTGELFF,TGTGCCAGCAGACCCCCCGGTCGGGATAACACCGGGGAGCTGTTTTTT
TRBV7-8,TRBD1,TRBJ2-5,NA,CASSHRQGIEETQYF,TGTGCCAGCAGCCACAGACAGGGGATAGAAGAGACCCAGTACTTC
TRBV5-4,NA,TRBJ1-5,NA,CASSAPGEDQPQHF,TGTGCCAGCAGCGCCCCCGGGGAGGATCAGCCCCAGCATTTT
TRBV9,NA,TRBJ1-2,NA,CASLIGREIAPYGYTF,TGTGCCAGCCTAATAGGGAGGGAGATCGCCCCCTATGGCTACACCTTC
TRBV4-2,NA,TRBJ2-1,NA,CASSQERDEQFF,TGTGCCAGCAGCCAAGAGAGGGATGAGCAGTTCTTC
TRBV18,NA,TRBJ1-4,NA,CASSLGGGEKLFF,TGTGCCAGCTCCCTGGGGGGTGGCGAAAAACTGTTTTTT
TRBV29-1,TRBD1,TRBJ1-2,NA,CSGQTGTVGYTF,TGCAGCGGCCAAACGGGGACAGTTGGCTACACCTTC
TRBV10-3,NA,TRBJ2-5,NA,CAISEMFSETQYF,TGTGCCATCAGTGAAATGTTCTCAGAGACCCAGTACTTC
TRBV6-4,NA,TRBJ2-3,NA,CASSDSGVSTDTQYF,TGTGCCAGCAGTGACTCGGGAGTAAGCACAGATACGCAGTATTTT
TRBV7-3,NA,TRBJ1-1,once,CASSFLGRGGEAFF,TGTGCCAGCAGCTTTTTAGGGAGGGGTGGTGAAGCTTTCTTT
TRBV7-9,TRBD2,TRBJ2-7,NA,CASSLGRADHYEQYF,TGTGCCAGCAGCTTGGGGAGGGCAGACCACTACGAGCAGTACTTC
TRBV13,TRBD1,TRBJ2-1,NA,CASSLGGTGGIYEQFF,TGTGCCAGCAGCTTAGGGGGGACAGGGGGTATCTATGAGCAGTTCTTC
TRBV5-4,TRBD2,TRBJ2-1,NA,CASSPAGGGRRDEQFF,TGTGCCAGCAGCCCCGCGGGGGGCGGGCGGCGGGATGAGCAGTTCTTC
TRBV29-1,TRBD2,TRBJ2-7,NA,CSVEERAGINEQYF,TGCAGCGTTGAAGAGCGAGCGGGAATCAACGAGCAGTACTTC
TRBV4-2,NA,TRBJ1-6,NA,CASSIHDSPLHF,TGTGCCAGCAGCATTCATGATTCACCCCTCCACTTT
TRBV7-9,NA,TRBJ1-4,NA,CASSSTGGLGEKLFF,TGTGCCAGCAGCTCGACGGGGGGGCTGGGAGAAAAACTGTTTTTT
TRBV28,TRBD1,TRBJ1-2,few,CASWGTGDGYTF,TGTGCCAGTTGGGGGACAGGGGATGGCTACACCTTC
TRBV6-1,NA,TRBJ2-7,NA,CASGRAGVSYEQYF,TGTGCCAGCGGCCGAGCAGGGGTCTCCTACGAGCAGTACTTC
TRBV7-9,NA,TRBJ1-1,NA,CASQSVLRAASEAFF,TGTGCCAGCCAATCGGTGCTACGCGCCGCATCTGAAGCTTTCTTT
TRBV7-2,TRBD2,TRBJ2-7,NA,CASSSGLAGAGEQYF,TGTGCCAGCAGCTCCGGACTAGCGGGAGCCGGGGAGCAGTACTTC
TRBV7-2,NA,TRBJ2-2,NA,CASSLRSLATGELFF,TGTGCCAGCAGCTTACGTTCGCTAGCCACCGGGGAGCTGTTTTTT
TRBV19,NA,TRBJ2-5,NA,CASREQETQYF,TGTGCCAGTAGAGAGCAAGAGACCCAGTACTTC
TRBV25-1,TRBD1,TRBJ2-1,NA,CASSAQTGASYNEQFF,TGTGCCAGCAGTGCGCAAACAGGGGCCTCCTACAATGAGCAGTTCTTC
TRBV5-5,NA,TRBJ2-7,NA,CASSLPRGNEQYF,TGTGCCAGCAGCTTGCCCAGGGGCAACGAGCAGTACTTC
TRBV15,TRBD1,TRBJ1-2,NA,CATSRGGQGYGYTF,TGTGCCACCAGCAGAGGCGGACAGGGGTATGGCTACACCTTC
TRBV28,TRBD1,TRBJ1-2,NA,CASSSLDRLGGYTF,TGTGCCAGCAGTTCCTTGGACAGGTTAGGTGGCTACACCTTC